This T cell receptor (beta chain) was sequenced for a study of blood T cell repertoires in COVID-19. As for the study in general: Collection of acute and convalescent COVID-19 samples took place in the United States, Italy and Spain.

Per the study methods: Cell counts per sample came from amplifying reference gene primers. Method: immunoSEQ multiplex PCR; TCRdb's copy keeps in-frame clones and lacks some. The D gene and trimming were derived from the DNA, and the V and J assignments and clone size from that table. Found here are 250,000 to 300,000 clones, 70% to 90% of them singletons; the top ten hold roughly 4.6%. This CDR3 spans 16 amino acids. Trimming at V came to 4 bases and at J to 3 bases, leaving 8 bases not matched to a gene. Looked up from germline, CDR1 is LNHDA and CDR2 is SQIVND (reference sequence). This TCR derives from a man between 60 and 75 years old who had recovered from COVID-19. The specimen sequenced was peripheral blood. The rearrangement links TRBV19 to TRBJ2-1, with 8 bases aligning to TRBD2. CDR3 sequence: CASSKAGAGDYNEQFF. The CDR3 DNA sequence: TGTGCCAGTAGTAAGGCCGGAGCGGGGGACTACAATGAGCAGTTCTTC.